This T cell receptor (beta chain) was recorded in a study of T cell repertoires in aging, cancer and after chemotherapy (dated by TCRdb to 2018 to 2020). With regard to the full study: The donors fell into six age groups ranging from 30 or younger to 70 or older, and each group had at least three individuals. In the hematological group, the paired samples taken before and after chemotherapy came from chronic lymphocytic leukemia patients who were treated with regimens based on fludarabine or bendamustine. Roughly 8.8 million TCR reads were contained in the full dataset. The study profiled peripheral blood TCR beta repertoires from healthy donors and cancer patients to examine immunoaging and T cell reconstitution after chemotherapy. A cohort of more than 200 cancer patients (about 93 with hematological and around 120 with solid cancers) was assembled, and 95 healthy donors were included as a reference group.

Overall study results and their limits: Hematological cancer patients had infiltration of lymphoid organs, and this infiltration may itself impair thymic emigration or peripheral T cell expansion. Significantly lower blood TCR diversity and higher clonality were observed in untreated patients with hematological or solid cancers than in age-matched healthy donors. Median generation probability increased over the chemotherapy interval in both cancer cohorts, suggesting repertoire reconstitution through rebound thymic output. In healthy donors, the decline in TCR diversity with age was mainly due to loss of richness, whereas in cancer patients loss of evenness also played a role. The authors noted that the repertoire data do not allow conclusions about immunological memory after chemotherapy.

V loses 2 bases, J loses 0 bases, and the germline ends lie 11 bases apart. From the germline V gene (reference sequence), CDR1 is SEHNR and CDR2 is FQNEAQ. There are 17 amino acids in the CDR3, from cysteine to phenylalanine inclusive. The entry retains the CDR3 DNA only, 51 bases that are in frame from base 1. On this clonotype: The target of this receptor is not known. No base qualities exist here, and no much larger clone lies one base off it.

Rearranged TRB sequences spanning V, D and J segments were amplified by multiplex touch-down PCR using a mixed TRB-A/B primer pool. Illumina adapters and sample indices were attached to the amplicons in two consecutive PCR reactions using Phusion HS II polymerase. The amplicons were purified from gel with the NucleoSpin Gel and PCR Clean-up kit and then assessed with Qubit and an Agilent 2100 Bioanalyzer. The libraries were sequenced on an Illumina MiSeq with 600-cycle, single-indexed, paired-end runs. Under the source paper's analysis protocol: MiXCR versions 2.12 and 3.0.5 were used to process the TRB sequences. Each unique CDR3 nucleotide sequence was treated as one clone, and only productive sequences with two or more reads were kept. The repertoire metrics were Shannon diversity, evenness, clonality (defined as one minus evenness), and alpha-parameterized diversity profiles covering alpha 0 to 5. The IGoR algorithm was used to compute generation probabilities of clones in paired pre- and post-chemotherapy samples. TCRdb reanalyzed the raw reads on its own, using fastp at Q25 for trimming and MiXCR for clone calling, and kept in-frame beta chains. Records with the same CDR3 protein are collapsed into one entry carrying the most frequent genes and DNA. These V and J calls originate from TCRdb's pipeline instead of the authors' own analysis. This sample holds 4,500 to 5,000 distinct CDR3 sequences; about 24% were observed only once. The ten largest clonotypes hold more than 40% of the sample.

TCR beta rearrangements were amplified from genomic DNA extracted from peripheral blood rather than from sorted cells or RNA. Sequenced: blood. The sequence links TRBV7-9 to TRBJ2-6; the D element might be TRBD1 or TRBD2, as each aligns at 5 bases. The sequence was obtained from a human donor with a blood cancer. The DNA reads as follows: TGTGCCAGCAGCTTAACGTCCGGGACCTCTGGGGCCAACGTCCTGACTTTC. Its amino acids are CASSLTSGTSGANVLTF.